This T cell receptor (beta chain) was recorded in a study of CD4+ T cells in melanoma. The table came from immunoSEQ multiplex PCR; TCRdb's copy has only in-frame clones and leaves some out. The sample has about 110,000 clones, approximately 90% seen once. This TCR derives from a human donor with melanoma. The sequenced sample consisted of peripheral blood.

The CDR3, as DNA: TGTGCCAGCAGGGCCCCATCGGGGGAGACCCAGTACTTC. Its protein product is CASRAPSGETQYF. The V gene is TRBV27, the J gene TRBJ2-5; D possibly corresponds to TRBD2 (5 bases). V was shortened by 6 bases and J by 5 bases, with 13 bases between the two germline ends. CDR3 length equals 13 residues. The V gene's germline CDR1 is MNHEY and CDR2 SMNVEV (reference sequence).